This TCR beta chain was recorded in a study of T cells in Graves' hyperthyroidism and ophthalmopathy (dated by TCRdb to the late 2010s). Describing the broader study: Peripheral blood samples were taken at initial diagnosis, before any treatment was given. The 100 discovery patients were divided at random into training and test sets in a 7:3 ratio. In addition, the study compared T-cell repertoires in thyroid tissue and in blood from roughly 6 Graves' hyperthyroidism patients. A discovery cohort of roughly 96 patients, roughly 45 with Graves' ophthalmopathy and about 58 with stable Graves' hyperthyroidism, was used to find distinguishing TCR V-J signatures. TCR Vbeta CDR3 sequencing of around 130 peripheral blood samples (around 45 ophthalmopathy, some 75 hyperthyroidism and approximately 17 progressor patients) is reported in the paper. Once sampling was done, hyperthyroidism patients were given methimazole at a starting dose of 30 mg daily, whereas ophthalmopathy patients were given high-dose intravenous methylprednisolone. Prospective prediction of ophthalmopathy was tested in an independent validation cohort of fewer than 20 hyperthyroidism patients and 17 patients who later progressed to ophthalmopathy. Overall study results and their limits: A model built on a 13 V-J signature distinguished ophthalmopathy from stable hyperthyroidism, reaching about 88% sensitivity and about 81% specificity in cross-validation and 80%/75% in testing. No statistical method was used to fix the sample size in advance, and group allocation was not hidden from the investigators. Most expanded thyroid clonotypes (frequency above 0.001) were also found in blood, which suggests that blood repertoires may mirror thyroid immune responses. During validation, the model predicted progression to ophthalmopathy a median of roughly six months ahead of onset, with 60% to 71% sensitivity and 72% to 80% specificity.

This clonotype was seen at least ten times. The antigen it recognizes is unknown. Base qualities are missing; no much larger clone stands one base away. The germline V end is reduced by 6 bases and the J end by 5 bases; junction bases left unmatched: 7. The CDR3 runs 14 residues from the cysteine to the phenylalanine. The kept DNA is CDR3 alone, 42 bases in frame from the first base. From the germline V gene, CDR1 is SNHLY and CDR2 is FYNNEI. TCR beta CDR3 regions were amplified from RNA transcripts. The first round of RT-PCR for the TCR CDR3 was performed with the HTBI primer set and the Qiagen OneStep RT-PCR kit. Libraries were constructed in a second round of multiplex PCR, after which size selection and purification were carried out. The libraries were sequenced on an Illumina HiSeq2000 using paired-end 100 bp reads. On the authors' methods: SOAPnuke was used to process the raw data, removing reads that contained adapters or uncalled bases, had a mean Phred below 15, or lacked an exact match to the constant primer or identifier. High-quality paired reads were merged using COPE v1.2.5, and each unique nucleotide sequence was defined as a clonotype. MiTCR v1.1 was used to align the clonotypes against IMGT TRBV, TRBD and TRBJ reference segments. The analysis included only V-J combinations with a frequency above 0.0001, which together covered approximately 99% of the repertoires. The TCS score was defined as F50 (clonal expansion) divided by E x V (chaos), with BLOSUM62-based TCRdist calculated between CDR3 peptides within each V-J. Welch's t-statistics and random forest reduced 450 to 600 V-J features to 10 to 15, which were used in a naive Bayes classifier (R e1071). TCRdb reanalyzed the raw reads on its own, using fastp at Q25 for trimming and MiXCR for clone calling, and kept in-frame beta chains. Each entry is one CDR3 protein sequence, shown with its most common DNA and genes. For this entry, the V and J calls and clone size follow TCRdb and not the study's own pipeline. The sample table shows some 490,000 distinct CDR3 sequences, and approximately 16% are seen once. The top ten clones comprise around 32% of the sample.

Ophthalmopathy patients had moderately to severely active disease, Clinical Activity Score of at least 3, NOSPECS grade of at least 4, and duration under 3 months. Any patient with an uncontrolled infection, another autoimmune disease, pregnancy or lactation was excluded. Diagnoses relied on clinical symptoms, serum thyroxine and TRAb, thyroid ultrasound and orbital computed tomography. PBMCs were isolated from roughly 10 ml of fresh peripheral blood by Ficoll-Paque density gradient centrifugation. Total RNA was extracted using Trizol reagent, and RNA quality was assessed on an Agilent 2100 Bioanalyzer.

The V gene is TRBV2 and the J gene is TRBJ2-7; 10 central nucleotides agree with TRBD2. The source of this sequence is a woman aged 30 to 39 with Graves' ophthalmopathy. The sample was blood. CDR3 region: CASRFLAGAHEQYF. Here is the DNA: TGTGCCAGCAGATTTCTAGCGGGAGCCCACGAGCAGTACTTC. Full variable domain (CDR3 extended with the reference TRBV2 and TRBJ2-7 proteins): EPEVTQTPSHQVTQMGQEVILRCVPISNHLYFYWYRQILGQKVEFLVSFYNNEISEKSEIFDDQFSVERPDGSNFTLKIRSTKLEDSAMYFCASRFLAGAHEQYFGPGTRLTVT.